One and the same sample provided the 21 T cell receptor beta chains below, sequenced in a study of cytomegalovirus exposure and HLA in healthy donors. Use of 60 Vbeta and 13 Jbeta primers characterized the PCR. Generated by immunoSEQ multiplex PCR, the TCRdb table keeps only in-frame clones and is missing some. Of over 80,000 clones in the sample, more than 65% were seen once. The specimen sequenced was PBMCs. These receptors were taken from a woman aged 18-30 years in good health and CMV-seropositive.

The chain couples TRBV7-2 to TRBJ2-5, with 7 bases identical to TRBD2. This CDR3 comprises 15 residues. The J segment lost 5 bases and the V segment lost 0 bases, leaving 6 bases of the junction unmatched. In germline, CDR1 is SGHTA, CDR2 FQGNSA. The CDR3 DNA follows: TGTGCCAGCAGCTTAGCGGGGGGGTACGGTGAGACCCAGTACTTC. Its protein is CASSLAGGYGETQYF.

A few counts support this clone. CDR3 residues: CASSQAGQGKEGEQYF. The CDR3, as DNA: TGCGCCAGCAGCCAAGCCGGGCAGGGAAAGGAAGGCGAGCAGTACTTC. The chain employs TRBV4-1 and TRBJ2-7, with D possibly TRBD1 on 5 matching bases. Trimming took 1 base from V and 6 from J, leaving 19 bases between them. Germline V gives CDR1 MGHRA, CDR2 YSYEKL. The CDR3 is 16 residues long.

This clone was picked up a small number of times. The rearrangement joins TRBV28 to TRBJ2-6; 8 nucleotides align to TRBD1. The germline V gene has CDR1 MDHEN and CDR2 SYDVKM. CDR3 size: 17 residues. With V trimmed by 5 bases and J by 1 base, 7 bases remained unmatched. The CDR3 protein is CASSPRTGKSGANVLTF. CDR3 nucleotide sequence: TGTGCCAGCAGTCCCAGGACAGGGAAATCTGGGGCCAACGTCCTGACTTTC. The full variable domain, with the rest looked up from reference TRBV28 and TRBJ2-6, is DVKVTQSSRYLVKRTGEKVFLECVQDMDHENMFWYRQDPGLGLRLIYFSYDVKMKEKGDIPEGYSVSREKKERFSLILESASTNQTSMYLCASSPRTGKSGANVLTFGAGSRLTVL.

This rearrangement joins TRBV29-1 to TRBJ2-3; TRBD2 aligns across 9 bases. The germline gives CDR1 SQVTM, CDR2 ANQGSEA. The CDR3 contains 13 residues. Trimming took 7 bases from V and 6 from J; bases not matched to a gene: 8. The chain's CDR3 is CSALAGRGDTQYF. The CDR3 DNA follows: TGCAGCGCCCTAGCGGGAAGGGGGGATACGCAGTATTTT.

This chain connects TRBV28 to TRBJ1-3; D possibly corresponds to TRBD1 (5 bases). From germline, CDR1 is MDHEN and CDR2 SYDVKM. V shed 2 bases and J shed 2 bases, with 10 bases lying between them. This CDR3 has 15 amino acids. CDR3 coding DNA: TGTGCCAGCAGTTTAGGTCAGGGCCCTGGAAACACCATATATTTT. Encoded protein: CASSLGQGPGNTIYF.

The chain links TRBV5-1 to TRBJ2-3, with 7 bases lining up with TRBD2. Germline-derived CDR1 and CDR2 are SGHRS and YFSETQ. With V trimmed by 4 bases and J by 6 bases, 14 bases remained unmatched. This CDR3 spans 16 amino acids. The CDR3 here is CASSPEPAGRADTQYF. CDR3 DNA sequence: TGCGCCAGCAGCCCCGAACCAGCGGGAAGGGCGGATACGCAGTATTTT.

The chain carries TRBV2 and TRBJ1-3; D gene unclear. V lost 6 bases and J lost 0, with 9 bases in between. This CDR3 has 14 residues. Germline V lookup: CDR1 SNHLY, CDR2 FYNNEI. The CDR3 DNA sequence: TGTGCCAGCAGAGGGAGCCTCTCTGGAAACACCATATATTTT. Translated: CASRGSLSGNTIYF.

The chain recombines TRBV5-4 with TRBJ2-3; TRBD2 aligns across 7 bases. Germline V CDR1 and CDR2: SGHNT, YYREEE (reference sequence). Unmatched junction bases numbered 6, after V lost 3 bases and J lost 2 bases. CDR3 length equals 15 residues. CDR3 in DNA: TGTGCCAGCAGCTGGGGGAGGGGACCCACAGATACGCAGTATTTT. Its protein product is CASSWGRGPTDTQYF.

The rearrangement joins TRBV28 to TRBJ2-7; 10 bases are a match to TRBD2. The germline gives CDR1 MDHEN, CDR2 SYDVKM. CDR3 length: 16 amino acids. V was pared by 6 bases and J by 5 bases, with 13 bases of the junction left unmatched. The CDR3 nucleotides are TGTGCCAGCAGCAAAGTAGCGGGAGGTGTGATCGACGAGCAGTACTTC. Protein: CASSKVAGGVIDEQYF.

This chain joins TRBV7-2 and TRBJ2-1; TRBD2 might be the D (6 bases). Trimming took 5 bases from V and 7 from J, leaving 12 bases between them. The germline CDR1 and CDR2 sequences are SGHTA and FQGNSA. The CDR3 sequence is 13 residues long. The CDR3 DNA reads as TGTGCCAGCAGCGCGGGGCTTCGGAATGAGCAGTTCTTC. Its translation is CASSAGLRNEQFF.

This sequence joins TRBV7-3 and TRBJ2-2, with 12 bases identical to TRBD2. Germline V lookup: CDR1 SGHTA, CDR2 FQGTGA. The CDR3 runs 16 residues. The J segment lost 5 bases and the V segment lost 5 bases, leaving 6 bases of the junction unmatched. This CDR3 reads CASSPSGGVLTGELFF. The CDR3 nucleotides are TGTGCCAGCAGCCCTAGCGGGGGGGTCTTGACCGGGGAGCTGTTTTTT.

This clone was detected only a few times. The chain carries TRBV23-1 and TRBJ2-5; maybe TRBD1 (6 bases). TRBV23-1 is an ORF for which the function is uncertain. V was shortened by 6 bases and J by 1 base, with 12 bases between the two germline ends. This CDR3 region has 14 residues. CDR3 region: CASSRRQAQETQYF. The CDR3 bases are TGCGCCAGCAGCCGACGACAGGCCCAAGAGACCCAGTACTTC.

The chain recombines TRBV9 with TRBJ1-1; D not resolved. Germline CDR1 SGDLS, CDR2 YYNGEE. The CDR3 runs 15 residues. Deletions cut 0 bases from V and 0 bases from J, with 9 bases between. The CDR3 bases are TGTGCCAGCAGCGTAGCTCCGAGCTTGAACACTGAAGCTTTCTTT. This encodes CASSVAPSLNTEAFF.

The rearrangement links TRBV6-6 to TRBJ1-5; D is possibly TRBD1 (6 bases). Per germline, CDR1 MNHNY and CDR2 SVGAGI (reference sequence). The CDR3 length is 16 residues. Trimming stripped 6 bases from V and 7 bases from J, with 22 bases between. CDR3 residues: CASSSYRDKSRQPQHF. The CDR3 region has the DNA TGTGCCAGCAGCTCTTACCGGGACAAGAGTAGACAGCCCCAGCATTTT.

This clone has just a few counts. The chain recombines TRBV10-3 with TRBJ1-2; maybe TRBD1 (5 bases). This CDR3 contains 11 residues. V dropped 7 bases and J dropped 8 bases, with 11 bases sitting between them. Germline V gene sequence: CDR1 ENHRY, CDR2 SYGVKD. CDR3 DNA: TGTGCCATCACAGGGAATGGAGGCTACACCTTC. It encodes CAITGNGGYTF.

The chain links TRBV30 to TRBJ1-1, with D possibly TRBD1 on 5 matching bases. CDR1 and CDR2 (germline): GTSNPN, SVGIG (reference sequence). Trimming took off 3 bases at V and 7 bases at J, with 18 bases between the two ends. This CDR3 is 14 amino acids long. Written as DNA, the CDR3 is TGTGCCTGGAGAGCCCCCCCCCAGGGCAATGAAGCTTTCTTT. Its protein is CAWRAPPQGNEAFF. Full variable domain (remainder filled in from reference TRBV30 and TRBJ1-1): SQTIHQWPATLVQPVGSPLSLECTVEGTSNPNLYWYRQAAGRGLQLLFYSVGIGQISSEVPQNLSASRPQDRQFILSSKKLLLSDSGFYLCAWRAPPQGNEAFFGQGTRLTVV.

The chain links TRBV30 to TRBJ2-1, with D perhaps matching TRBD2 (5 bases). V was pared by 0 bases and J by 8 bases, with 14 bases between. This CDR3 has 14 residues. Per germline, CDR1 GTSNPN and CDR2 SVGIG (reference sequence). In DNA, the CDR3 is TGTGCCTGGAGTGTACGGCTAGCAAGGGATGAGCAGTTCTTC. This codes for CAWSVRLARDEQFF.

This clone occurred a few times. For the CDR3, the DNA is TGCGCCAGCGGAACCAGACCAAGGGGGACAGGGGAGACCCAGTACTTC. Its protein product is CASGTRPRGTGETQYF. The chain has TRBV5-1 and TRBJ2-5, with TRBD1 matching over 9 bases. CDR1 is SGHRS and CDR2 is YFSETQ in the germline V gene. The CDR3 is made up of 16 amino acids. J gave up 5 bases and V 7 bases, and 15 bases lay outside the gene matches.

The DNA for the CDR3 is TGTGCCAGCAGCGTAGTCCCCAGCGGCCAGACAGATACGCAGTATTTT. This gives the protein CASSVVPSGQTDTQYF. This chain links TRBV9 with TRBJ2-3; the D gene is possibly TRBD2 (5 bases). The CDR3 has 16 residues. Germline assignment: CDR1 SGDLS and CDR2 YYNGEE. V lost 0 bases and J lost 3, with 14 bases in between. Filled out from reference TRBV9 and TRBJ2-3, the complete variable domain reads DSGVTQTPKHLITATGQRVTLRCSPRSGDLSVYWYQQSLDQGLQFLIQYYNGEERAKGNILERFSAQQFPDLHSELNLSSLELGDSALYFCASSVVPSGQTDTQYFGPGTRLTVL.

The V call is TRBV19, the J call TRBJ1-2, with D possibly matching TRBD1 (5 bases). V was pared by 5 bases and J by 4 bases, with 14 bases between. Germline-derived CDR1 and CDR2 are LNHDA and SQIVND (reference sequence). This CDR3 is 14 amino acids long. CDR3 loop: CASSGTSTRYGYTF. The CDR3 bases are TGTGCCAGTAGTGGGACTTCCACACGCTATGGCTACACCTTC.

The rearrangement links TRBV27 to TRBJ1-3; D perhaps matches TRBD1 (5 bases). The V and J ends lost 4 bases and 4 bases respectively, with 11 bases between them. This CDR3 is built from 14 residues. Germline V gene data show CDR1 as MNHEY and CDR2 as SMNVEV (reference sequence). In DNA form, the CDR3 reads TGTGCCAGCAGTTCCAGGGTGGAAGGAAACACCATATATTTT. The encoded protein is CASSSRVEGNTIYF.